Listed here is a single T cell receptor beta chain. The antigen is not known. CDR3 size: 16 residues. With V trimmed by 2 bases and J by 4 bases, 3 bases remained unmatched. Germline V lookup: CDR1 SGHRS, CDR2 YFSETQ. This sample is drawn from a study of cytomegalovirus exposure and HLA in healthy donors. Findings and limits, study-wide: Researchers had no immune exposure information except CMV serostatus available.

The PCR had 60 Vbeta and 13 Jbeta primers. Using immunoSEQ multiplex PCR, the repertoire was profiled, and TCRdb retains in-frame clones only, with some absent. In the table there are under 170,000 clones, about four fifths of which are singletons. J is TRBJ2-1 and V is TRBV5-1, with TRBD2 matching over 13 bases. The source is a man over 45 in good health and CMV-seropositive. The sequenced sample was PBMCs. For the CDR3, the DNA is TGCGCCAGCAGCTTACCGGGACTAGCGGGGTACAATGAGCAGTTCTTC. This encodes CASSLPGLAGYNEQFF.